This T cell receptor (beta chain) was observed in a study of OX40 agonist ivuxolimab in advanced cancers. About the investigation overall: Ivuxolimab, which targeted the costimulatory receptor OX40 (CD134), was an agonistic, fully human IgG2 monoclonal antibody. Peripheral TCRbeta sequencing aimed to test whether ivuxolimab altered TCR sequence diversity and caused clonal T-cell expansion. Patients were allowed to have had prior anti-PD-1, anti-PD-L1 or anti-CTLA-4 therapy, and around two fifths of the dose-escalation patients had been treated with checkpoint inhibitors. Partial responses were achieved by three dose-escalation patients, of whom one had hepatocellular carcinoma and two had cutaneous melanoma. The monotherapy dose-escalation portion (N of about 50 patients) of the phase I ivuxolimab trial is reported in the paper. In the dose-escalation cohort, roughly 80% of patients were male, and the mean age was approximately 64 years, with a range of 23 to 79. Of the roughly 52 patients in dose escalation, about 19 had hepatocellular carcinoma, about 15 had melanoma, 9 had renal cell carcinoma and 9 had head and neck cancer. Intravenous ivuxolimab was administered to patients every 2 weeks at six dose levels: 0.01, 0.1, 0.3, 1.5, 3 and 10 mg/kg. Overall study results and their limits: At doses of 0.1 to 3.0 mg/kg, clonal expansion of both CD4+ and CD8+ blood T cells was observed from baseline to week 6. After ivuxolimab, CD8+ T cells had more expanded clones than CD4+ T cells on average. Partial responders in the 0.1-3.0 mg/kg groups had among the lowest normalized peripheral clonal expansion, especially among CD8+ T cells. Low levels of normalized T-cell clonal expansion were also seen in some patients who did not respond. Antigen specificity was not determined for the clonally expanded peripheral T cells.

As encoded in the germline V gene (reference sequence), CDR1 is LNHDA while CDR2 is SQIVND. Trimming costs V 7 bases and J 0 bases, and their ends lie 11 bases apart. There are 14 amino acids in the CDR3, from cysteine to phenylalanine inclusive. Kept here is only the CDR3 DNA, which spans 42 bases and is read in frame from base 1. For this clone: It lacks a known antigen. There are no base qualities to consult, and no much larger clone falls within one base.

To sequence the TCRbeta CDR3 region, genomic DNA was isolated from the sorted cells. The immunoSEQ Assay was used to sequence the TCRbeta CDR3 regions. TCRdb re-hosts the immuneACCESS table, in-frame sequences only. Its copies lack some clones; in the studies checked, an unresolved V gene accounts for under half of them, and the cause for the rest is not known. The sample table records 65,000 to 95,000 clones; roughly 88% of these occur just once. The leading ten clones occupy approximately 0.71% of the sample. Patients with a history of autoimmune disease or receiving systemic immunosuppression were excluded from the trial. In every dose cohort, peripheral blood was drawn for TCR sequencing at baseline, cycle 4 day 1, and cycle 7 day 1. The samples were drawn from a first-in-human, open-label, multicenter phase I dose-escalation trial of ivuxolimab. Adults with locally advanced or metastatic melanoma, renal cell carcinoma, hepatocellular carcinoma or head and neck squamous cell carcinoma were enrolled in the trial. Before TCR sequencing, CD4+ and CD8+ T cells were separately sorted from peripheral blood.

This specimen consisted of CD4+ or CD8+ T cells sorted from blood, obtained in a trial of the OX40 agonist ivuxolimab. The rearrangement joined TRBV19 to TRBJ2-3, with the identity of the D gene unclear. This TCR was recovered from an adult with an advanced solid tumor such as melanoma, head and neck, liver or kidney cancer. For the CDR3, the sequence is CASNMRSSTDTQYF. The DNA reads TGTGCCAGTAATATGCGGTCTAGCACAGATACGCAGTATTTT.